The rows below give T cell receptor beta chains drawn from one sample of a study of blood T cell repertoires in COVID-19. The data were produced by immunoSEQ multiplex PCR, yet TCRdb's version contains in-frame clones alone and is incomplete. The sample yields around 220,000 clones, roughly 90% seen once. Sequencing was carried out using peripheral blood. These receptors were collected from a woman between 45 and 60 years old with acute or convalescent COVID-19. Both conserved end residues are part of each CDR3. Each record gives: V gene, clone size, D gene, J gene, CDR3 protein, CDR3 DNA. The D gene is left open where the match is weak. The size field is filled for only some rows; it gives once, few, many or a size class.

TRBV5-1	few	TRBD2	TRBJ2-3	CASSFNSGRATDTQYF	TGCGCCAGCAGCTTTAATAGCGGGAGAGCCACAGATACGCAGTATTTT
TRBV7-2	.	.	TRBJ1-2	CASSPGTYYGYTF	TGTGCCAGCAGCCCCGGGACTTACTATGGCTACACCTTC
TRBV5-4	.	.	TRBJ2-5	CASSRSSVRETQYF	TGTGCCAGCAGCCGATCTAGCGTTCGAGAGACCCAGTACTTC
TRBV18	.	TRBD1	TRBJ1-3	CASSTQGEASGNTIYF	TGTGCCAGCTCAACCCAGGGGGAAGCCTCTGGAAACACCATATATTTT
TRBV7-2	.	TRBD2	TRBJ2-3	CASSPRPGGASDTQYF	TGTGCCAGCAGCCCCCGCCCGGGGGGGGCCTCAGATACGCAGTATTTT
TRBV7-2	.	TRBD2	TRBJ2-7	CASSSSGRMYEQYF	TGTGCCAGCAGTTCGAGCGGGAGGATGTACGAGCAGTACTTC
TRBV27	once	TRBD2	TRBJ2-1	CASSQGLAGGNEQFF	TGTGCCAGCAGTCAGGGACTAGCGGGGGGCAATGAGCAGTTCTTC
TRBV9	.	.	TRBJ1-2	CASSLRTNRDNHSGYTF	TGTGCCAGCAGCTTAAGGACCAACCGGGACAATCACTCGGGCTACACCTTC
TRBV12-3/TRBV12-4	.	.	TRBJ1-1	CASSLGGPEAFF	TGTGCCAGCAGTTTAGGGGGCCCTGAAGCTTTCTTT
TRBV5-1	once	.	TRBJ2-7	CASSRSPTVDAYEQYF	TGCGCCAGCAGCCGATCTCCCACAGTCGACGCCTACGAGCAGTACTTC
TRBV12-3/TRBV12-4	.	.	TRBJ1-2	CASSQQANYGYTF	TGTGCCAGCAGCCAACAGGCGAACTATGGCTACACCTTC
TRBV7-9	.	TRBD2	TRBJ2-7	CASSLKHSGVSSYEQYF	TGTGCCAGCAGCTTAAAACATAGCGGGGTAAGCTCCTACGAGCAGTACTTC
TRBV25-1	.	TRBD1	TRBJ1-3	CASSLTGAGNTIYF	TGTGCCAGCAGTTTAACAGGGGCCGGAAACACCATATATTTT
TRBV30	.	.	TRBJ2-3	CAWSVGPDSTDTQYF	TGTGCCTGGAGTGTGGGCCCCGATAGCACAGATACGCAGTATTTT